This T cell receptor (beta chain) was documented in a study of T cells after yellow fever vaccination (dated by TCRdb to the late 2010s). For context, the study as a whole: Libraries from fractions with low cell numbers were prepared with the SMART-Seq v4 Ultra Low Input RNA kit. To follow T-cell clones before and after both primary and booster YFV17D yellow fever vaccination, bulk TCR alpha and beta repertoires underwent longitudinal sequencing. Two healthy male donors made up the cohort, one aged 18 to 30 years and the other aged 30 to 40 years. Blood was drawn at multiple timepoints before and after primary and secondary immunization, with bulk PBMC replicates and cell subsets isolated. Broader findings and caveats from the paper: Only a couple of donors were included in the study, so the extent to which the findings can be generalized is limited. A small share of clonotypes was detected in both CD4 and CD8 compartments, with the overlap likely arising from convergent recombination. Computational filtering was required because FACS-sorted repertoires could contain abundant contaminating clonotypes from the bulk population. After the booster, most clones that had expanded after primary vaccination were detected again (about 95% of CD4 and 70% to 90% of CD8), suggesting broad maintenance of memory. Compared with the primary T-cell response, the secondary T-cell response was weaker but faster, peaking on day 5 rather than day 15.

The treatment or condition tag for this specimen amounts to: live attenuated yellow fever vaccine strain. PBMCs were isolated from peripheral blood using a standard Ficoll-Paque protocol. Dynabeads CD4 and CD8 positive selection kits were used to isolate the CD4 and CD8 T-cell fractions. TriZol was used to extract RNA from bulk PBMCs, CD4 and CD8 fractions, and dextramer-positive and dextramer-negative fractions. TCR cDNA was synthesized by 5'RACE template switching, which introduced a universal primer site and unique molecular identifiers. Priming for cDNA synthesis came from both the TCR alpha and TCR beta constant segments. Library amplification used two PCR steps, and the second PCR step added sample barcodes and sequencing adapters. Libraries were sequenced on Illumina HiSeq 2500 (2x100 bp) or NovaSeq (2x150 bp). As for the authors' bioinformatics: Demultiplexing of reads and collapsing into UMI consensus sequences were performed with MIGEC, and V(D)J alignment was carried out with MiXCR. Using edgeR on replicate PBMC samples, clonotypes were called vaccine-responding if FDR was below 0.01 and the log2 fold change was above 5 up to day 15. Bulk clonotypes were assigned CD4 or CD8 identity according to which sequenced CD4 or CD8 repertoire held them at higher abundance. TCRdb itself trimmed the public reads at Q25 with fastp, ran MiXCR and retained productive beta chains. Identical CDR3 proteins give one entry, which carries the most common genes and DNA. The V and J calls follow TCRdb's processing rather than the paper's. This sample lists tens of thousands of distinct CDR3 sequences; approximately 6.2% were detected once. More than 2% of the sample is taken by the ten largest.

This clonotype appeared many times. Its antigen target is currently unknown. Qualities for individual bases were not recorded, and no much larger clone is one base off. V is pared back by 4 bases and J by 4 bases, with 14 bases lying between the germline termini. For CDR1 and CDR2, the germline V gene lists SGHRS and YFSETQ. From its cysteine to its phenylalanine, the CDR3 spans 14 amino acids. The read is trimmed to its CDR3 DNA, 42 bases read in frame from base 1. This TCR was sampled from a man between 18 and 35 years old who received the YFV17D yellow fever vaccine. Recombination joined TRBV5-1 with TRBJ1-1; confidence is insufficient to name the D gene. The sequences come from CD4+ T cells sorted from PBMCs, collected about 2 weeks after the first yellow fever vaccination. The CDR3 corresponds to CASSAGSASTEAFF. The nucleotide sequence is TGCGCCAGCAGCGCCGGTTCGGCGAGCACTGAAGCTTTCTTT.